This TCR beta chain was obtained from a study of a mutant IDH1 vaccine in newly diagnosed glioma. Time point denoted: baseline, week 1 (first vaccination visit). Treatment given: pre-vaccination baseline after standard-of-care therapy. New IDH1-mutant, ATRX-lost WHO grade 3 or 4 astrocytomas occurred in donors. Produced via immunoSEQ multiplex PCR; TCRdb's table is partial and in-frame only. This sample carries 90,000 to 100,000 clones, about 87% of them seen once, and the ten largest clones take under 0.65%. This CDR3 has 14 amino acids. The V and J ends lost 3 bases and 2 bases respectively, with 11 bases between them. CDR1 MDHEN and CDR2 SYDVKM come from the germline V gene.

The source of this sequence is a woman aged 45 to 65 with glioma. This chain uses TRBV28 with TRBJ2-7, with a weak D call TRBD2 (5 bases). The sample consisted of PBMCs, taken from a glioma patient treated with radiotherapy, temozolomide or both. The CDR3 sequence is CASSLFRGTYEQYF. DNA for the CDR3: TGTGCCAGCAGTTTGTTCCGGGGTACCTACGAGCAGTACTTC. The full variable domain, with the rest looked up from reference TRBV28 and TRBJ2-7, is DVKVTQSSRYLVKRTGEKVFLECVQDMDHENMFWYRQDPGLGLRLIYFSYDVKMKEKGDIPEGYSVSREKKERFSLILESASTNQTSMYLCASSLFRGTYEQYFGPGTRLTVT.